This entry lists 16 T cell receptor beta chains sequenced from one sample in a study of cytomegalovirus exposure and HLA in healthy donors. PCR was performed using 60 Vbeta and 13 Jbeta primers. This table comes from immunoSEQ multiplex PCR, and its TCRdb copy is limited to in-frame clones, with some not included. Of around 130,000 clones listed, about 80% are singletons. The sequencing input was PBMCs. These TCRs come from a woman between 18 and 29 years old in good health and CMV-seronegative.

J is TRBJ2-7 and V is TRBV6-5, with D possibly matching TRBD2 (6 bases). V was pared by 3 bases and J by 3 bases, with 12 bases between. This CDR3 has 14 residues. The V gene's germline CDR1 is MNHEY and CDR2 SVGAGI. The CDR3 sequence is CASSYIPGGYEQYF. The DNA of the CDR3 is TGTGCCAGCAGTTATATCCCCGGGGGCTACGAGCAGTACTTC.

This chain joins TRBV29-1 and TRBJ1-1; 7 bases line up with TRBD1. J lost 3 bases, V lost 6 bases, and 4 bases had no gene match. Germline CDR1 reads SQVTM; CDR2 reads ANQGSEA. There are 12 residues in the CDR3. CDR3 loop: CSVRQGDTEAFF. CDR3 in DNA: TGCAGCGTGAGACAGGGAGACACTGAAGCTTTCTTT. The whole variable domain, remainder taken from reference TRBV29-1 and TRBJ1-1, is SAVISQKPSRDICQRGTSLTIQCQVDSQVTMMFWYRQQPGQSLTLIATANQGSEATYESGFVIDKFPISRPNLTFSTLTVSNMSPEDSSIYLCSVRQGDTEAFFGQGTRLTVV.

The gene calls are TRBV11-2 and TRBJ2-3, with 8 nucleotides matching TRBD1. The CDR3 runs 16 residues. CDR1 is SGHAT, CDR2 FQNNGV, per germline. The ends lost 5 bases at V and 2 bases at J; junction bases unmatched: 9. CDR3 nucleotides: TGTGCCAGCAGCCCACCCCGGGACAGGAACACAGATACGCAGTATTTT. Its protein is CASSPPRDRNTDTQYF.

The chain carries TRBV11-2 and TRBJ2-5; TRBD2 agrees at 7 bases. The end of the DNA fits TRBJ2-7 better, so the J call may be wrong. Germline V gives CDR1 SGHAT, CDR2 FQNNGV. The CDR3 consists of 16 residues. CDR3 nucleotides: TGTGCCAGCAGCCCAAGCCTGGGACTATACTCCTACGAGCAGTACTTC. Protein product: CASSPSLGLYSYEQYF.

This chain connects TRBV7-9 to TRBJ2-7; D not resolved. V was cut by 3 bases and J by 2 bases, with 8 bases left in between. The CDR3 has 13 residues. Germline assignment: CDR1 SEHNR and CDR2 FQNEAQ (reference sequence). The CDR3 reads CASSLGRTYEQYF. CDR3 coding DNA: TGTGCCAGCAGCTTGGGCAGAACCTACGAGCAGTACTTC.

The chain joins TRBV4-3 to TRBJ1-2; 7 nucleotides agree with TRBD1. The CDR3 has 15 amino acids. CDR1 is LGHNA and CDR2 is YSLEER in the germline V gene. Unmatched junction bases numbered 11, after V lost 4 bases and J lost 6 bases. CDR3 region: CASSLGTELFHGYTF. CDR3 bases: TGCGCCAGCAGCCTGGGGACAGAACTATTTCATGGCTACACCTTC.

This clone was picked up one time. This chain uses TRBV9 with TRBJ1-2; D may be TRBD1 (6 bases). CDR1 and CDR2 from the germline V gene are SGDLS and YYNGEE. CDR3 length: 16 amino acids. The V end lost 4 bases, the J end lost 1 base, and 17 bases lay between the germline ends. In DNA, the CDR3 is TGTGCCAGCAGCTCATGGGGGCACTCCATTAACTATGGCTACACCTTC. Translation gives CASSSWGHSINYGYTF. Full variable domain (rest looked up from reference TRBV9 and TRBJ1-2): DSGVTQTPKHLITATGQRVTLRCSPRSGDLSVYWYQQSLDQGLQFLIQYYNGEERAKGNILERFSAQQFPDLHSELNLSSLELGDSALYFCASSSWGHSINYGYTFGSGTRLTVV.

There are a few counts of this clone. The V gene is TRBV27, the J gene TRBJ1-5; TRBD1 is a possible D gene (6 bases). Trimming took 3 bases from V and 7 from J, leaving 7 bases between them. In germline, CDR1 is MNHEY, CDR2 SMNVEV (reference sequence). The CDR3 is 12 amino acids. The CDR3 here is CASSFRGQPQHF. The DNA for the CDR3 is TGTGCCAGCAGTTTCAGGGGCCAGCCCCAGCATTTT.

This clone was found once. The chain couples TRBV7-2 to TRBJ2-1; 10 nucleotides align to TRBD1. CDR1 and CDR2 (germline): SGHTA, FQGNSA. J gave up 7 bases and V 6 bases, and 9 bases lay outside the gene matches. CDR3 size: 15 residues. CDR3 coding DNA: TGTGCCAGCAGACTTACCGGGACAGGGGTTAATGAGCAGTTCTTC. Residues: CASRLTGTGVNEQFF.

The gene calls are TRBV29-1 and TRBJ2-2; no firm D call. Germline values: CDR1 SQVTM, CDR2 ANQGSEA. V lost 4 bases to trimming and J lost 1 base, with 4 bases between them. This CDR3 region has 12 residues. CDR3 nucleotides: TGCAGCGTTGGTCAGAACACCGGGGAGCTGTTTTTT. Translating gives CSVGQNTGELFF.

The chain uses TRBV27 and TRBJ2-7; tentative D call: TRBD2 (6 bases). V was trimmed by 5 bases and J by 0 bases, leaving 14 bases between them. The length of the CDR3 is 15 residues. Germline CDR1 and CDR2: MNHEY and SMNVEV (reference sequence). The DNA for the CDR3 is TGTGCCAGCAGTGTTGGCGGGATGCTCTCCTACGAGCAGTACTTC. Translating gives CASSVGGMLSYEQYF.

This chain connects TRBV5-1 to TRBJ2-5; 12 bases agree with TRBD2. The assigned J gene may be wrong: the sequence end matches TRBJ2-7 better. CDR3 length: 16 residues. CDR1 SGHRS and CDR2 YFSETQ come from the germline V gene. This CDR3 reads CASSRTSGRNAYEQYF. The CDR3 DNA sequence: TGCGCCAGCAGCCGTACTAGCGGGAGGAATGCCTACGAGCAGTACTTC.

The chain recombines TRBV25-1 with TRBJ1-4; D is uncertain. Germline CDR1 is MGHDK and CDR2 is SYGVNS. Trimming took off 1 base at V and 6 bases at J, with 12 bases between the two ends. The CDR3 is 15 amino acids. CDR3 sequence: CASSELGYGDEKLFF. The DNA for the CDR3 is TGTGCCAGCAGTGAATTAGGATACGGGGATGAAAAACTGTTTTTT.

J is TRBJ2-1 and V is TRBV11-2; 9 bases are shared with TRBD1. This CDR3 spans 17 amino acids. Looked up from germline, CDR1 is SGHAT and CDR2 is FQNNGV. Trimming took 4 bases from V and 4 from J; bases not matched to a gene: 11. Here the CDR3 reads CASSSRRTGVVYNEQFF. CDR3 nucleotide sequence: TGTGCCAGCAGCTCCAGACGGACAGGGGTGGTGTACAATGAGCAGTTCTTC.

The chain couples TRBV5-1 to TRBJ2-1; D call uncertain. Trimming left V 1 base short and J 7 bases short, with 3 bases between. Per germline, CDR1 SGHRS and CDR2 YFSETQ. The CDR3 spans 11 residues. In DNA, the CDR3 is TGCGCCAGCAGCTTGCAAAATGAGCAGTTCTTC. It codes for CASSLQNEQFF.

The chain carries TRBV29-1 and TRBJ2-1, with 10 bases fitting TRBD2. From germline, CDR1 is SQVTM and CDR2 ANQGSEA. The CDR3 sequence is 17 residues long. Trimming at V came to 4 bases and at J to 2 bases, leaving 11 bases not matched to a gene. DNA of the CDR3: TGCAGCGTTGTCTTTCTAGCGGGAGTGGGGACCTACAATGAGCAGTTCTTC. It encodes CSVVFLAGVGTYNEQFF.